These T cell receptor beta chains were read from a single sample in a study of Ad26.COV2.S vaccination and SARS-CoV-2 variants. Measured with immunoSEQ multiplex PCR; TCRdb has only the in-frame clones, and not every one. The sample gives roughly 240,000 clones, roughly 90% of which show up once; approximately 11% is in the top ten. Sequenced material: peripheral blood, taken in a trial of Ad26.COV2.S vaccine versus placebo. The source of these receptors is a person aged 18-65 years who received the Ad26.COV2.S COVID-19 vaccine or a placebo. CDR3s leave out the opening cysteine and the closing phenylalanine or tryptophan. For some rows the clone size is stated as once, few or many, or as a class when expanded; others skip it.

j_call: TRBJ2-7; v_call: TRBV28; clone_size: -; cdr3_aa: ASSRATGTYEQY
j_call: TRBJ2-3; v_call: TRBV27; clone_size: -; cdr3_aa: ASSPTSDTQY
j_call: TRBJ1-1; v_call: TRBV14; clone_size: -; cdr3_aa: ASSLKGRRDRGFAF
j_call: TRBJ1-1; v_call: TRBV18; clone_size: -; cdr3_aa: ASSDRQGPNTEAF
j_call: TRBJ2-1; v_call: TRBV4-1; clone_size: -; cdr3_aa: ASSPRLAGGYNEQF
j_call: TRBJ1-1; v_call: TRBV5-6; clone_size: -; cdr3_aa: ASSLPESPGLNTEAF
j_call: TRBJ1-2; v_call: TRBV6-2/TRBV6-3; clone_size: few; cdr3_aa: ASSYPREAGNYGYT
j_call: TRBJ2-7; v_call: TRBV28; clone_size: few; cdr3_aa: ASSAPGVSSYEQY
j_call: TRBJ2-7; v_call: TRBV5-1; clone_size: -; cdr3_aa: ASSFGQLSSSEQY
j_call: TRBJ2-3; v_call: TRBV6-6; clone_size: -; cdr3_aa: ASSPGQGAADTQY
j_call: TRBJ2-7; v_call: TRBV11-2; clone_size: -; cdr3_aa: ASSSQGASSYEQY
j_call: TRBJ2-1; v_call: TRBV11-2; clone_size: -; cdr3_aa: ASSFTSGGYNEQF
j_call: TRBJ2-5; v_call: TRBV2; clone_size: -; cdr3_aa: ASSDLGGANQETQY
j_call: TRBJ2-1; v_call: TRBV7-8; clone_size: once; cdr3_aa: ASSLGGLAGGEQF
j_call: TRBJ2-7; v_call: TRBV5-4; clone_size: -; cdr3_aa: ASSGGTELSYEQY
j_call: TRBJ2-2; v_call: TRBV20-1; clone_size: -; cdr3_aa: SASLLAGGKPGELF
j_call: TRBJ1-2; v_call: TRBV19; clone_size: -; cdr3_aa: ASSRTGAPYGYT
j_call: TRBJ2-3; v_call: TRBV7-2; clone_size: -; cdr3_aa: ASSPGVSGAYTDTQY
j_call: TRBJ1-1; v_call: TRBV27; clone_size: -; cdr3_aa: ASRRNDNTEAF
j_call: TRBJ1-2; v_call: TRBV6-5; clone_size: -; cdr3_aa: ASKTGGSGYT
j_call: TRBJ1-1; v_call: TRBV5-1; clone_size: -; cdr3_aa: ASSLTSTEAF
j_call: TRBJ2-7; v_call: TRBV3-1/TRBV3-2; clone_size: once; cdr3_aa: ASSLPLREQY
j_call: TRBJ2-7; v_call: TRBV6-2/TRBV6-3; clone_size: -; cdr3_aa: ASSYTPDKTYEQY
j_call: TRBJ2-3; v_call: TRBV7-2; clone_size: -; cdr3_aa: ASSLKSGQLTDTQY
j_call: TRBJ1-1; v_call: TRBV12-5; clone_size: -; cdr3_aa: ASGLVLGTGGTEAF
j_call: TRBJ2-6; v_call: TRBV7-3; clone_size: -; cdr3_aa: ASSLIGTGVSGANVLT
j_call: TRBJ1-2; v_call: TRBV12-3/TRBV12-4; clone_size: -; cdr3_aa: ASKRDPDPGYT
j_call: TRBJ2-1; v_call: TRBV7-2; clone_size: -; cdr3_aa: ASSFYRGPSSYNEQF
j_call: TRBJ2-7; v_call: TRBV10-2; clone_size: -; cdr3_aa: ASRDRLSSYEQY
j_call: TRBJ1-1; v_call: TRBV6-2/TRBV6-3; clone_size: -; cdr3_aa: ASSYVASAEAF
j_call: TRBJ2-1; v_call: TRBV9; clone_size: few; cdr3_aa: ASSPGPSGLSSYNEQF
j_call: TRBJ2-7; v_call: TRBV2; clone_size: -; cdr3_aa: ASNPGQASTEQY
j_call: TRBJ1-2; v_call: TRBV6-5; clone_size: -; cdr3_aa: ASSEYRVVGYGYT
j_call: TRBJ1-4; v_call: TRBV5-1; clone_size: -; cdr3_aa: ASSLAGQGYEKLF
j_call: TRBJ2-7; v_call: TRBV10-3; clone_size: -; cdr3_aa: AISDGIGQVYEQY
j_call: TRBJ1-1; v_call: TRBV19; clone_size: -; cdr3_aa: ASSSETEAF
j_call: TRBJ1-1; v_call: TRBV28; clone_size: -; cdr3_aa: ASSTIRGMNTEAF
j_call: TRBJ2-1; v_call: TRBV19; clone_size: -; cdr3_aa: ASSVGLALVDEQF
j_call: TRBJ2-7; v_call: TRBV7-9; clone_size: once; cdr3_aa: ASSYMGGPAYEQY
j_call: TRBJ2-3; v_call: TRBV5-1; clone_size: -; cdr3_aa: ASSLSGQGGTDTQY
j_call: TRBJ2-4; v_call: TRBV7-8; clone_size: -; cdr3_aa: ASSLMGQQNIQY
j_call: TRBJ2-3; v_call: TRBV5-6; clone_size: -; cdr3_aa: ASSPEGTADTQY
j_call: TRBJ2-5; v_call: TRBV5-1; clone_size: -; cdr3_aa: ASSKTGGGRETQY
j_call: TRBJ2-1; v_call: TRBV5-4; clone_size: -; cdr3_aa: ASSLLGFSWWF
j_call: TRBJ1-2; v_call: TRBV28; clone_size: -; cdr3_aa: ASSLGGSNYGYT
j_call: TRBJ1-1; v_call: TRBV7-3; clone_size: -; cdr3_aa: ASSLTPGGFDTEAF
j_call: TRBJ2-7; v_call: TRBV30; clone_size: -; cdr3_aa: AWSVPLAGGPVY
j_call: TRBJ1-1; v_call: TRBV2; clone_size: -; cdr3_aa: ASTLTHNTNTEAF
j_call: TRBJ2-7; v_call: TRBV3-1/TRBV3-2; clone_size: -; cdr3_aa: ASRPSGTHYEQY
j_call: TRBJ1-6; v_call: TRBV28; clone_size: -; cdr3_aa: ASSRQASSYNSPLH
j_call: TRBJ1-2; v_call: TRBV27; clone_size: -; cdr3_aa: ASSARQGGGYT
j_call: TRBJ1-3; v_call: TRBV13; clone_size: -; cdr3_aa: ASSLGTVKHSGNTIY
j_call: TRBJ2-7; v_call: TRBV18; clone_size: -; cdr3_aa: ASSSLTGPYEQY
j_call: TRBJ2-2; v_call: TRBV6-2/TRBV6-3; clone_size: -; cdr3_aa: ASSFDKNTGELF
j_call: TRBJ2-3; v_call: TRBV27; clone_size: -; cdr3_aa: ASSWGTDTQY